Below are 9 T cell receptor beta chains sequenced from a single sample in a study of T cell responses to AZD1222 COVID-19 vaccine. Clones were read by immunoSEQ multiplex PCR, and TCRdb kept only the in-frame ones, dropping some. The sample yields 150,000 to 200,000 clones, about 89% seen once. The sequenced sample was peripheral blood, obtained on day 0 of AZD1222 vaccination. The receptors here all came from an adult in good health.

This clone was seen just once. The chain links TRBV7-9 to TRBJ2-7; no definite D call. CDR1 is SEHNR and CDR2 is FQNEAQ in the germline V gene (reference sequence). This CDR3 region has 14 residues. V was cut by 4 bases and J by 2 bases, with 12 bases left in between. CDR3 in amino acids: CASSSGHNPYEQYF. The CDR3 DNA sequence: TGTGCCAGCAGCTCTGGGCACAACCCCTACGAGCAGTACTTC.

This clone was counted a single time. The chain combines TRBV18 with TRBJ2-1, with 9 bases aligning to TRBD1. The germline V gene encodes CDR1 KGHSH and CDR2 LQKENI. V dropped 5 bases and J dropped 2; count of bases not matched to a gene: 7. The CDR3 has 16 amino acids. The CDR3 reads CASSSDRGLTYNEQFF. CDR3 bases: TGTGCCAGCTCATCAGACAGGGGGTTAACCTACAATGAGCAGTTCTTC.

This chain links TRBV15 with TRBJ1-1; perhaps TRBD1 as D (5 bases). CDR3 length: 14 amino acids. V shed 0 bases and J shed 1 base, with 6 bases lying between them. Germline CDR1 and CDR2: LNHNV and YYDKDF (reference sequence). The CDR3 sequence is CATSRDGGNTEAFF. As DNA, the CDR3 is TGTGCCACCAGCAGAGACGGGGGGAACACTGAAGCTTTCTTT.

The CDR3: CASSPPGADGYTF. The CDR3 DNA sequence: TGCGCCAGCAGCCCCCCAGGGGCGGATGGCTACACCTTC. The chain uses TRBV5-1 and TRBJ1-2; weak D call: TRBD1 (6 bases). Germline-derived CDR1 and CDR2 are SGHRS and YFSETQ. V was pared by 4 bases and J by 6 bases, with 13 bases between. CDR3 length: 13 amino acids.

The V call is TRBV7-9, the J call TRBJ2-5; D remains unclear. This CDR3 is built from 17 residues. V lost 1 base and J lost 2, with 17 bases in between. CDR1 is SEHNR and CDR2 is FQNEAQ in the germline V gene (reference sequence). CDR3 loop: CASSLDNRDTLQETQYF. CDR3 nucleotide sequence: TGTGCCAGCAGCTTAGATAATCGTGACACACTTCAAGAGACCCAGTACTTC. Supplemented by reference TRBV7-9 and TRBJ2-5, the full variable domain reads DTGVSQNPRHKITKRGQNVTFRCDPISEHNRLYWYRQTLGQGPEFLTYFQNEAQLEKSRLLSDRFSAERPKGSFSTLEIQRTEQGDSAMYLCASSLDNRDTLQETQYFGPGTRLLVL.

This clone appeared a few times. The chain couples TRBV29-1 to TRBJ1-1; D gene uncertain. The germline V and J ends were trimmed by 5 bases and 5 bases, with 6 bases remaining between them. This CDR3 contains 10 residues. CDR1 and CDR2 from the germline V gene are SQVTM and ANQGSEA. The CDR3 here is CSVFRTEAFF. CDR3 in DNA: TGCAGCGTTTTCAGGACTGAAGCTTTCTTT.

The chain couples TRBV5-1 to TRBJ2-1; D may be TRBD2 (6 bases). This CDR3 has 14 amino acids. V gave up 0 bases and J gave up 6 bases, with 10 bases separating them. The germline gives CDR1 SGHRS, CDR2 YFSETQ. CDR3 in DNA: TGCGCCAGCAGCTTGGTCCCTAGCGCCAATGAGCAGTTCTTC. Translation gives CASSLVPSANEQFF.

In this sample, this clone turned up once. J is TRBJ2-1 and V is TRBV4-3; D possibly matches TRBD1 or TRBD2 (5 bases each). The ends were cut back, 0 bases at V and 0 bases at J, with 18 bases in the middle. CDR3 length: 19 amino acids. CDR1 LGHNA and CDR2 YSLEER come from the germline V gene. CDR3 in DNA: TGCGCCAGCAGCCAAGATCCCGACAGAGGGTCAAGCTCCTACAATGAGCAGTTCTTC. Translation: CASSQDPDRGSSSYNEQFF.

This sequence joins TRBV27 and TRBJ1-1; D may be TRBD1 (5 bases). V was shortened by 3 bases and J by 5 bases, with 13 bases between the two germline ends. Germline loops: CDR1 MNHEY, CDR2 SMNVEV (reference sequence). The CDR3 runs to 14 residues. CDR3 loop: CASSFGVRGTEAFF. CDR3 DNA sequence: TGTGCCAGCAGTTTTGGGGTTCGGGGGACTGAAGCTTTCTTT.